Sequencing of this TCR beta chain was carried out in a study of OX40 agonist ivuxolimab in advanced cancers. Using immunoSEQ multiplex PCR, the repertoire was profiled, and TCRdb retains in-frame clones only, with some absent. In the table there are 50,000 or so clones, 80% to 90% of which are singletons. A remark on this clone: Its antigen is unidentified.

The CDR3 consists of 15 residues. The ends were cut back, 3 bases at V and 1 base at J, with 13 bases in the middle. Germline V CDR1 and CDR2: MNHEY, SMNVEV (reference sequence). Study-level points and caveats: Not determined was the antigen specificity of the expanded peripheral T cells.

The receptor was derived from an adult with an advanced solid tumor such as melanoma, head and neck, liver or kidney cancer. The rearrangement uses TRBV27 and TRBJ2-7, with D possibly matching TRBD1 (5 bases). The sample in question was CD4+ or CD8+ T cells sorted from blood, obtained in a trial of the OX40 agonist ivuxolimab. The CDR3 here is CASSFRQDRSYEQYF. The CDR3 DNA reads as TGTGCCAGCAGTTTTCGGCAAGACAGATCCTACGAGCAGTACTTC.